The 23 T cell receptor beta chains in this list originate from one sample, sequenced in a study of OX40 agonist ivuxolimab in advanced cancers. Using immunoSEQ multiplex PCR, the repertoire was profiled, and TCRdb retains in-frame clones only, with some absent. The table includes roughly 46,000 clones, 70% to 90% detected once. This sample comprised CD4+ or CD8+ T cells sorted from blood, obtained in a trial of the OX40 agonist ivuxolimab. Receptor source: an adult with an advanced solid tumor such as melanoma, head and neck, liver or kidney cancer.

The V call is TRBV15, the J call TRBJ1-5; D is unclear. The CDR3 totals 15 residues. Trimming shortened V by 1 base and J by 2 bases, and 9 bases separated the two germline ends. Germline V CDR1 and CDR2: LNHNV, YYDKDF (reference sequence). The CDR3 is CATSRGEYGNQPQHF. The DNA for the CDR3 is TGTGCCACCAGCAGAGGGGAATATGGCAATCAGCCCCAGCATTTT.

V gene TRBV7-8 combines with J gene TRBJ2-7, with D possibly matching TRBD2 (6 bases). There are 15 residues in the CDR3. Germline-derived CDR1 and CDR2 are SGHVS and FQNEAQ. Trimming pared 1 base from V and 2 bases from J, leaving 12 bases between. CDR3: CASSLVRRGPYEQYF. The DNA of the CDR3 is TGTGCCAGCAGCTTAGTTCGGCGGGGCCCCTACGAGCAGTACTTC.

V is TRBV27 and J is TRBJ2-1; 8 bases are shared with TRBD1. Per the germline V gene, CDR1 is MNHEY and CDR2 is SMNVEV (reference sequence). The CDR3 runs 15 residues. With V trimmed by 2 bases and J by 5 bases, 5 bases remained unmatched. The CDR3 coding sequence is TGTGCCAGCAGTTTAAGCAGGGGGCTTAACAATGAGCAGTTCTTC. It translates to CASSLSRGLNNEQFF.

The chain combines TRBV30 with TRBJ2-1; either TRBD1 or TRBD2 may supply D (5 bases each). Per the germline V gene, CDR1 is GTSNPN and CDR2 is SVGIG (reference sequence). V gave up 1 base and J gave up 0 bases, with 16 bases separating them. This CDR3 is built from 17 residues. CDR3 nucleotides: TGTGCCTGGAGTGATACCGGACCAGGGAGCTCCTACAATGAGCAGTTCTTC. Translated, it gives CAWSDTGPGSSYNEQFF. The full variable domain, with the rest looked up from reference TRBV30 and TRBJ2-1, is SQTIHQWPATLVQPVGSPLSLECTVEGTSNPNLYWYRQAAGRGLQLLFYSVGIGQISSEVPQNLSASRPQDRQFILSSKKLLLSDSGFYLCAWSDTGPGSSYNEQFFGPGTRLTVL.

This sequence joins TRBV29-1 and TRBJ2-3, with D perhaps given as TRBD1 or TRBD2 (5 bases each). The CDR3 extends over 14 amino acids. The V end was cut by 3 bases, the J end by 0 bases, with 10 bases between. Germline V gene sequence: CDR1 SQVTM, CDR2 ANQGSEA. The CDR3 coding sequence is TGCAGCGTTGAGGGGGACGCTAGCACAGATACGCAGTATTTT. Translation: CSVEGDASTDTQYF.

This sequence joins TRBV2 and TRBJ2-3; either TRBD1 or TRBD2 may fit D (6 bases each). The CDR3 is 13 residues long. The V end lost 8 bases, the J end lost 5 bases, and 14 bases lay between the germline ends. Germline V CDR1 and CDR2: SNHLY, FYNNEI. DNA of the CDR3: TGTGCCAGCCGCAGGGGAGCGGGAGATACGCAGTATTTT. It yields the protein CASRRGAGDTQYF.

V usage is TRBV7-9 and J usage is TRBJ2-7; no clear D. V lost 5 bases to trimming and J lost 3 bases, with 8 bases between them. The CDR3 is made up of 12 amino acids. CDR1 SEHNR and CDR2 FQNEAQ come from the germline V gene (reference sequence). CDR3 loop: CASSPPHYEQYF. As DNA, the CDR3 is TGTGCCAGCAGCCCCCCCCACTACGAGCAGTACTTC. Full variable domain (missing parts from reference TRBV7-9 and TRBJ2-7): DTGVSQNPRHKITKRGQNVTFRCDPISEHNRLYWYRQTLGQGPEFLTYFQNEAQLEKSRLLSDRFSAERPKGSFSTLEIQRTEQGDSAMYLCASSPPHYEQYFGPGTRLTVT.

The gene calls are TRBV30 and TRBJ1-4; 7 positions match TRBD1. V shed 0 bases, J shed 7 bases, and the junction held 5 bases outside the gene matches. The germline V gene encodes CDR1 GTSNPN and CDR2 SVGIG (reference sequence). This CDR3 spans 14 amino acids. CDR3 residues: CAWSVRQGVEKLFF. CDR3 sequence (DNA): TGTGCCTGGAGTGTACGACAGGGAGTTGAAAAACTGTTTTTT.

The genes are TRBV11-2 and TRBJ2-1, with 7 nucleotides matching TRBD1. Germline CDR1 is SGHAT and CDR2 is FQNNGV. The CDR3 totals 15 residues. Trimming cost V 5 bases and J 4 bases; bases outside gene matches: 8. CDR3 sequence reads: CASSPSGTAYNEQFF. The CDR3 DNA reads as TGTGCCAGCAGCCCCTCCGGGACAGCATACAATGAGCAGTTCTTC. Based on the CDR3 plus reference TRBV11-2 and TRBJ2-1, the full variable domain is EAGVAQSPRYKIIEKRQSVAFWCNPISGHATLYWYQQILGQGPKLLIQFQNNGVVDDSQLPKDRFSAERLKGVDSTLKIQPAKLEDSAVYLCASSPSGTAYNEQFFGPGTRLTVL.

This chain links TRBV14 with TRBJ1-3; no clear D gene. The germline gives CDR1 SGHDN, CDR2 FVKESK. Between the trimmed V and J ends, which lost 4 bases and 4 bases, there was a span of 14 bases. The CDR3 contains 15 residues. The CDR3 loop reads CASSLPGKMGNTIYF. Here the CDR3 DNA reads TGTGCCAGCAGCCTCCCCGGTAAGATGGGAAACACCATATATTTT.

V is TRBV7-2 and J is TRBJ2-7; 9 bases fit TRBD1. This CDR3 comprises 14 residues. J gave up 1 base and V 6 bases, and 4 bases lay outside the gene matches. Germline CDR1 reads SGHTA; CDR2 reads FQGNSA. As DNA, the CDR3 is TGTGCCAGCAGTTACGGGACAGGGTCCTACGAGCAGTACTTC. Translating gives CASSYGTGSYEQYF. Filled out from reference TRBV7-2 and TRBJ2-7, the complete variable domain reads GAGVSQSPSNKVTEKGKDVELRCDPISGHTALYWYRQSLGQGLEFLIYFQGNSAPDKSGLPSDRFSAERTGGSVSTLTIQRTQQEDSAVYLCASSYGTGSYEQYFGPGTRLTVT.

This clone was counted a few times. The CDR3 here is CASSQLKGQGIYEQYF. The CDR3 DNA reads as TGTGCCAGCAGCCAACTTAAGGGACAGGGGATTTACGAGCAGTACTTC. The chain combines TRBV11-2 with TRBJ2-7; 10 bases align to TRBD1. Unmatched junction bases numbered 11, after V lost 5 bases and J lost 4 bases. The CDR3 length is 16 residues. CDR1 and CDR2 from the germline V gene are SGHAT and FQNNGV.

The CDR3 DNA reads as TGCGCCAGCAGCCCAAAAGGGCAGGGCTCCTACGAGCAGTACTTC. This sequence encodes CASSPKGQGSYEQYF. The gene calls are TRBV4-1 and TRBJ2-7; weak D call: TRBD1 (5 bases). From germline, CDR1 is MGHRA and CDR2 YSYEKL. Trimming took off 4 bases at V and 0 bases at J, with 13 bases between the two ends. The CDR3 consists of 15 residues.

This clone was found a few times. The V call is TRBV5-1, the J call TRBJ2-5, with 8 bases identical to TRBD1. The CDR3 is 14 amino acids. The germline V gene has CDR1 SGHRS and CDR2 YFSETQ. The V and J ends lost 5 bases and 4 bases, in that order; junction bases with no gene match: 7. This CDR3 reads CASSPDRVVETQYF. DNA for the CDR3: TGCGCCAGCAGTCCGGACAGGGTCGTAGAGACCCAGTACTTC. Looking up the rest from reference TRBV5-1 and TRBJ2-5 gives the full variable domain: KAGVTQTPRYLIKTRGQQVTLSCSPISGHRSVSWYQQTPGQGLQFLFEYFSETQRNKGNFPGRFSGRQFSNSRSEMNVSTLELGDSALYLCASSPDRVVETQYFGPGTRLLVL.

V usage is TRBV2 and J usage is TRBJ1-5, with D unclear. The CDR3 runs to 14 residues. V gave up 7 bases and J gave up 2 bases, with 12 bases separating them. Germline loops: CDR1 SNHLY, CDR2 FYNNEI. The CDR3 region is CASKTDGGNQPQHF. The CDR3 nucleotides read TGTGCCAGCAAAACGGACGGCGGCAATCAGCCCCAGCATTTT.

The chain carries TRBV27 and TRBJ1-1; D is possibly TRBD1 (5 bases). V lost 1 base, J lost 1 base, and 7 bases lay in between. The CDR3 is 14 residues long. Germline-derived CDR1 and CDR2 are MNHEY and SMNVEV (reference sequence). CDR3 sequence reads: CASSLLGGNTEAFF. In DNA, the CDR3 is TGTGCCAGCAGTTTATTGGGGGGGAACACTGAAGCTTTCTTT.

As DNA, the CDR3 is TGTGCCAGCAACGGGATCCTCCGCGAGCAGTACTTC. Encoded protein: CASNGILREQYF. The chain recombines TRBV5-6 with TRBJ2-7; possibly TRBD2 for D (5 bases). CDR3 size: 12 residues. Trimming cost V 6 bases and J 6 bases, with 13 bases left between them. Germline loops: CDR1 SGHDT, CDR2 YYEEEE.

The chain employs TRBV6-5 and TRBJ1-3, with 9 bases identical to TRBD1. Trimming took 0 bases from V and 4 from J; bases not matched to a gene: 4. CDR3 length equals 16 residues. Germline V gene lookup returns CDR1 MNHEY and CDR2 SVGAGI. The CDR3 reads CASSYSDRGQGNTIYF. Written as DNA, the CDR3 is TGTGCCAGCAGTTACTCGGACAGGGGACAAGGAAACACCATATATTTT.

The chain carries TRBV7-9 and TRBJ2-1; the D gene is possibly TRBD2 (5 bases). V lost 5 bases and J lost 9, with 20 bases in between. Germline V lookup: CDR1 SEHNR, CDR2 FQNEAQ (reference sequence). The CDR3 extends over 15 amino acids. As DNA, the CDR3 is TGTGCCAGCAGCCCGCGGGTACGGTTATTATCTGAGCAGTTCTTC. This gives the protein CASSPRVRLLSEQFF.

This chain connects TRBV6-5 to TRBJ1-4; TRBD1 is a possible D gene (5 bases). The germline V gene encodes CDR1 MNHEY and CDR2 SVGAGI. V was pared by 5 bases and J by 0 bases, with 10 bases between. The CDR3 spans 15 residues. The CDR3 nucleotides are TGTGCCAGCAGTGGGGGGACTTCAACTAATGAAAAACTGTTTTTT. Its protein product is CASSGGTSTNEKLFF.

CDR3 nucleotide sequence: TGCGCCAGCAGTCAATCTCCCAGGGCCATAGAGACCCAGTACTTC. It encodes CASSQSPRAIETQYF. The chain couples TRBV23-1 to TRBJ2-5, with D possibly TRBD1 on 5 matching bases. TRBV23-1 is recorded as an ORF, its role being uncertain. Trimming took 0 bases from V and 4 from J, leaving 12 bases between them. CDR3 length equals 15 residues.

This clone was seen more than once but under ten times. The chain carries TRBV5-1 and TRBJ1-2; 8 bases are a match to TRBD1. V lost 4 bases, J lost 6 bases, and 5 bases stayed unmatched. This CDR3 has 13 residues. In germline, CDR1 is SGHRS, CDR2 YFSETQ. Here the CDR3 reads CASSPGQAHGYTF. The CDR3 nucleotides read TGCGCCAGCAGCCCGGGACAGGCCCATGGCTACACCTTC.

The rearrangement links TRBV30 to TRBJ1-2; no clear D. CDR1 GTSNPN and CDR2 SVGIG come from the germline V gene (reference sequence). This CDR3 comprises 15 residues. Trimming left V 6 bases short and J 1 base short, with 18 bases between. The CDR3 here is CACQDQRAGNYGYTF. CDR3 nucleotide sequence: TGTGCCTGCCAAGACCAAAGGGCCGGTAACTATGGCTACACCTTC.